The 6 T cell receptor beta chains below come from one sample, sequenced in a study of T cells after posttransplantation cyclophosphamide. The data were produced by immunoSEQ multiplex PCR, yet TCRdb's version contains in-frame clones alone and is incomplete. The repertoire holds tens of thousands of clones, about 76% seen once, with 0.6% to 0.8% in the top ten. The material sequenced was memory CD4+ T cells sorted from PBMCs. The receptors come from a woman between 55 and 75 years old in good health, CMV-negative, and a related stem cell transplant donor.

J is TRBJ2-3 and V is TRBV25-1, with a weak D call TRBD2 (5 bases). The CDR3 is made up of 13 amino acids. The V gene lost 6 bases and the J gene lost 6 bases, with 13 bases spanning the gap. Germline V gives CDR1 MGHDK, CDR2 SYGVNS. The CDR3 DNA reads TGTGCCAGCAGCACCGGGAAAGGCGATACGCAGTATTTT. This encodes CASSTGKGDTQYF.

V usage is TRBV11-2 and J usage is TRBJ1-2; D remains unclear. V gave up 2 bases and J gave up 14 bases, with 15 bases separating them. Germline values: CDR1 SGHAT, CDR2 FQNNGV. This CDR3 has 12 amino acids. This CDR3 reads CASSLTSAGLTF. CDR3 DNA sequence: TGTGCCAGCAGCTTAACCTCGGCGGGCCTAACCTTC.

This clone was picked up a small number of times. The CDR3 DNA follows: TGCGCCAGCAGCTTGATACCGGGGAAGACCCAAAGTGGAGAGACCCAGTACTTC. The encoded protein is CASSLIPGKTQSGETQYF. V usage is TRBV5-1 and J usage is TRBJ2-5; perhaps TRBD2 as D (5 bases). The CDR3 sequence is 18 residues long. V lost 1 base and J lost 4, with 23 bases in between. The germline CDR1 and CDR2 sequences are SGHRS and YFSETQ.

In this sample, this clone is medium-sized. The CDR3 region is CASRAGGPNTGELFF. The CDR3 region has the DNA TGTGCCAGCAGGGCGGGAGGGCCGAACACCGGGGAGCTGTTTTTT. This rearrangement joins TRBV6-5 to TRBJ2-2, with TRBD2 matching over 9 bases. Germline V lookup: CDR1 MNHEY, CDR2 SVGAGI. The CDR3 covers 15 residues. Unmatched junction bases numbered 2, after V lost 6 bases and J lost 0 bases.

The CDR3 spells CASSLKAGGDYEQYF. As DNA, the CDR3 is TGTGCCAGCAGCTTAAAAGCAGGGGGTGATTACGAGCAGTACTTC. The rearrangement links TRBV7-2 to TRBJ2-7; 7 bases fit TRBD1. Germline trimming cut 2 bases from V and 4 bases from J; bases unmatched to any gene: 8. The CDR3 has 15 residues. Germline CDR1 is SGHTA and CDR2 is FQGNSA.

The chain has TRBV2 and TRBJ1-2; 7 bases match TRBD1. This CDR3 contains 13 residues. Looked up from germline, CDR1 is SNHLY and CDR2 is FYNNEI. Trimming cost V 4 bases and J 7 bases; bases outside gene matches: 6. The CDR3 loop reads CASSGQGEIGYTF. CDR3 bases: TGTGCCAGCAGTGGGCAGGGGGAAATTGGCTACACCTTC.